This TCR beta chain was sequenced during a study of shared clonotypes between healthy human individuals. About the research overall: Every donor yielded three CD4 naive, three CD4 memory, two CD8 naive and one CD8 memory plate. Whole-study findings and limits: Researchers found naive subsets generally carried larger estimated richness than memory subsets.

Data came from immunoSEQ multiplex PCR; TCRdb stores just in-frame clones and leaves some out. The table includes approximately 2,000,000 clones, around 95% detected once. CD45RO-negative CD8 cells positively selected for CCR7 made up the naive population, which excluded terminally differentiated effector memory CD45RA+ cells. Healthy HIV-negative adults with no recent acute infections or vaccinations were recruited as donors. Caucasian adults residing in Nashville, Tennessee made up all the donors. About this clone itself: Its antigen remains unknown.

With 4 bases removed from V and 2 bases from J, the gap between germline ends came to 8 bases. The CDR3 covers 13 residues. The germline gives CDR1 MNHEY, CDR2 SVGAGI. The chain uses TRBV6-5 and TRBJ2-5; no clear D gene. Sample: naive CD8+ T cells from PBMCs. The TCR originated in a young man in good health. Some clones in this sample may be carry-over from other donors' samples. For the CDR3, the DNA is TGTGCCAGCAGTTTAATGCAGCAAGAGACCCAGTACTTC. This translates into CASSLMQQETQYF.